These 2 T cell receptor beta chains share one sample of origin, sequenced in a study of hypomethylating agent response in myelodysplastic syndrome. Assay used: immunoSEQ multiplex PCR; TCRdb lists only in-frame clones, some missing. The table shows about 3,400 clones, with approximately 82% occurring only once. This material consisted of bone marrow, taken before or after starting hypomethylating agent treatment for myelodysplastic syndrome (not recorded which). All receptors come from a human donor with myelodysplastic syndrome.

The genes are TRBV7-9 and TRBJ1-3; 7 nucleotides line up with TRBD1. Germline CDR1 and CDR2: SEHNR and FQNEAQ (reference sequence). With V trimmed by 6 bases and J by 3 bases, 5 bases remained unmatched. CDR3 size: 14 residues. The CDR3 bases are TGTGCCAGCAGTACCGACAGGGTTGGAAACACCATATATTTT. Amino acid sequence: CASSTDRVGNTIYF.

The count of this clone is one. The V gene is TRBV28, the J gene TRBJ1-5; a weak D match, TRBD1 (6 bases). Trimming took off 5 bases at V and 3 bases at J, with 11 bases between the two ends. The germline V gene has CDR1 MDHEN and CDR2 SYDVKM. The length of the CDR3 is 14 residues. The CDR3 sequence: CASSAQGPNQPQHF. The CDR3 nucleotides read TGTGCCAGCAGTGCACAGGGACCCAATCAGCCCCAGCATTTT. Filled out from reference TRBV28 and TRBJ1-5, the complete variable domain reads DVKVTQSSRYLVKRTGEKVFLECVQDMDHENMFWYRQDPGLGLRLIYFSYDVKMKEKGDIPEGYSVSREKKERFSLILESASTNQTSMYLCASSAQGPNQPQHFGDGTRLSIL.